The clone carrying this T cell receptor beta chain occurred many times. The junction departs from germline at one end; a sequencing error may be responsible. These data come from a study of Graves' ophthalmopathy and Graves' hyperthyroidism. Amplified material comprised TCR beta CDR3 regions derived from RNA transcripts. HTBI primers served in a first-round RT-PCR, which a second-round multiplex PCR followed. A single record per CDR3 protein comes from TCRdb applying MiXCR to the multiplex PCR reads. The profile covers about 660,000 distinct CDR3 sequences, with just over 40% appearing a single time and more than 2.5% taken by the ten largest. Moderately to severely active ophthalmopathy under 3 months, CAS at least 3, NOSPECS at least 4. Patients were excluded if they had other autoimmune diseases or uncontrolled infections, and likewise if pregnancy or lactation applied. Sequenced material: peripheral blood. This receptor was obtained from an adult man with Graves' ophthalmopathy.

Here the CDR3 reads CASSPGQGDSPLHF. The CDR3 bases are TGTGCCAGCAGCCCGGGACAGGGCGATTCACCCCTCCACTTT. V and J are TRBV5-1 and TRBJ1-6; 9 bases map to TRBD1. In germline, CDR1 is SGHRS, CDR2 YFSETQ. The CDR3 covers 14 residues.